Listed here are 22 T cell receptor beta chains from one sample, sequenced in a study of cytomegalovirus exposure and HLA in healthy donors (dated by TCRdb to between 2016 and 2019). Receptors were amplified or captured by the immunoSEQ multiplex PCR assay. The multiplex PCR relied on a mix of 60 forward primers for TCR Vbeta segments and 13 reverse primers for TCR Jbeta segments. The table was pulled from immuneACCESS by TCRdb, which kept in-frame rearrangements only. Such tables lose some clones; where checked, under half of the loss comes from unresolved V genes, and the rest has no known cause. The sample table on file contains about 25,000 clones. The top ten clones comprise 15% to 20% of the sample. The sample was PBMCs. The receptors come from a male donor in good health and CMV-seropositive.

The gene calls are TRBV2 and TRBJ1-2, with 7 positions matching TRBD1. CDR3 length: 15 residues. Germline values: CDR1 SNHLY, CDR2 FYNNEI. The V gene end was trimmed by 4 bases and the J gene end by 3 bases; junction bases not matched to a gene: 8. The CDR3 sequence: CASSALQTGYYGYTF. The CDR3 DNA sequence: TGTGCCAGCAGTGCACTTCAGACAGGGTACTATGGCTACACCTTC. The full variable domain, in which reference TRBV2 and TRBJ1-2 provide the parts outside the CDR3, is EPEVTQTPSHQVTQMGQEVILRCVPISNHLYFYWYRQILGQKVEFLVSFYNNEISEKSEIFDDQFSVERPDGSNFTLKIRSTKLEDSAMYFCASSALQTGYYGYTFGSGTRLTVV.

This chain uses TRBV28 with TRBJ1-5; D is ambiguous. The CDR3 contains 14 residues. V was shortened by 4 bases and J by 0 bases, with 7 bases between the two germline ends. Germline-derived CDR1 and CDR2 are MDHEN and SYDVKM. The chain's CDR3 is CASSSTPSNQPQHF. CDR3 in DNA: TGTGCCAGCAGTTCCACACCTAGCAATCAGCCCCAGCATTTT.

This CDR3 reads CASSGSRVGDTEAFF. CDR3 DNA: TGCGCCAGCAGCGGAAGTAGGGTGGGAGACACTGAAGCTTTCTTT. The chain uses TRBV5-1 and TRBJ1-1, with D hard to call. Trimming took off 4 bases at V and 3 bases at J, with 16 bases between the two ends. CDR1 and CDR2 (germline): SGHRS, YFSETQ. The CDR3 is made up of 15 amino acids. The full variable domain, rest sourced from reference TRBV5-1 and TRBJ1-1, is KAGVTQTPRYLIKTRGQQVTLSCSPISGHRSVSWYQQTPGQGLQFLFEYFSETQRNKGNFPGRFSGRQFSNSRSEMNVSTLELGDSALYLCASSGSRVGDTEAFFGQGTRLTVV.

The V call is TRBV7-7, the J call TRBJ2-5, with D possibly TRBD1 on 5 matching bases. Trimming cost V 1 base and J 5 bases, with 11 bases left between them. The CDR3 has 14 amino acids. CDR1 and CDR2 from the germline V gene are SSHAT and FNYEAQ (reference sequence). The CDR3 here is CASSLVGVGETQYF. CDR3 DNA: TGTGCCAGCAGCTTAGTAGGGGTCGGGGAGACCCAGTACTTC.

The chain recombines TRBV4-2 with TRBJ2-7; no reliable D call. The CDR3 loop spans 14 amino acids. V was shortened by 0 bases and J by 4 bases, with 10 bases between the two germline ends. CDR1 is LGHNA and CDR2 is YNFKEQ in the germline V gene. The chain's CDR3 is CASSQDSGRYEQYF. The CDR3 DNA reads as TGTGCCAGCAGCCAAGATTCCGGTAGATACGAGCAGTACTTC.

The rearrangement uses TRBV29-1 and TRBJ1-2; D is uncertain. The length of the CDR3 is 12 residues. The germline V gene encodes CDR1 SQVTM and CDR2 ANQGSEA. V was clipped by 2 bases and J by 8 bases, with 12 bases between them. CDR3 loop: CSVEPLPMGYTF. CDR3 DNA sequence: TGCAGCGTTGAACCCCTCCCTATGGGCTACACCTTC.

This chain joins TRBV7-2 and TRBJ2-7; D is perhaps TRBD2 (5 bases). In germline, CDR1 is SGHTA, CDR2 FQGNSA. V shed 4 bases and J shed 2 bases, with 12 bases lying between them. This CDR3 region has 14 residues. The CDR3 reads CASSSDWNTYEQYF. In nucleotides, the CDR3 is TGTGCCAGCAGCTCGGACTGGAACACCTACGAGCAGTACTTC.

The chain links TRBV19 to TRBJ2-1; D gene unclear. Germline lookup yields CDR1 LNHDA and CDR2 SQIVND (reference sequence). The CDR3 loop spans 13 amino acids. Between the trimmed V and J ends, which lost 3 bases and 6 bases, there was a span of 9 bases. This chain's CDR3 is CASSIPSGNEQFF. The CDR3 region has the DNA TGTGCCAGTAGTATCCCCAGTGGCAATGAGCAGTTCTTC. The variable domain in full, completed from reference TRBV19 and TRBJ2-1, reads DGGITQSPKYLFRKEGQNVTLSCEQNLNHDAMYWYRQDPGQGLRLIYYSQIVNDFQKGDIAEGYSVSREKKESFPLTVTSAQKNPTAFYLCASSIPSGNEQFFGPGTRLTVL.

V usage is TRBV6-6 and J usage is TRBJ2-1, with 12 bases lining up with TRBD2. The V and J ends lost 6 bases and 10 bases, in that order; junction bases with no gene match: 7. The CDR3 consists of 14 residues. Looked up from germline, CDR1 is MNHNY and CDR2 is SVGAGI (reference sequence). CDR3 coding DNA: TGTGCCAGCAGCCCCACTCTAGCGGGAGGGGAGCAGTTCTTC. Translation gives CASSPTLAGGEQFF.

This chain connects TRBV5-1 to TRBJ2-3; 9 bases agree with TRBD1. Germline-derived CDR1 and CDR2 are SGHRS and YFSETQ. The ends lost 4 bases at V and 5 bases at J; junction bases unmatched: 2. This CDR3 is built from 13 residues. The CDR3 nucleotides read TGCGCCAGCAGCACGGACAGGGGAGATACGCAGTATTTT. It encodes CASSTDRGDTQYF. The full variable domain, completed using reference TRBV5-1 and TRBJ2-3, is KAGVTQTPRYLIKTRGQQVTLSCSPISGHRSVSWYQQTPGQGLQFLFEYFSETQRNKGNFPGRFSGRQFSNSRSEMNVSTLELGDSALYLCASSTDRGDTQYFGPGTRLTVL.

As regards this clone: A junction end diverges from the germline sequence, so it may reflect a read error. Other DNA variants within this sample encode the same CDR3. The genes are TRBV9 and TRBJ1-6; D is possibly TRBD1 (5 bases). Germline V gene sequence: CDR1 SGDLS, CDR2 YYNGEE. The CDR3 is 16 residues long. CDR3 bases: TGTGCCAGCAGCGCGCCCCGGGGGGACTATAATTCACCCCTACACTTT. It specifies CASSAPRGDYNSPLHF.

The chain links TRBV7-6 to TRBJ1-2, with 7 bases identical to TRBD1. Germline CDR1 is SGHVS and CDR2 is FNYEAQ. The CDR3 has 15 residues. J gave up 4 bases and V 4 bases, and 9 bases lay outside the gene matches. CDR3 region: CASSSGQTGSYGYTF. CDR3 nucleotides: TGTGCCAGCAGCTCCGGCCAGACAGGGTCCTATGGCTACACCTTC.

The V and J genes are TRBV5-1 and TRBJ2-1, with TRBD1 as a possible D gene (6 bases). V gave up 4 bases and J gave up 6 bases, with 11 bases separating them. The CDR3 consists of 13 residues. CDR1 is SGHRS, CDR2 YFSETQ, per germline. The CDR3 DNA reads as TGCGCCAGCAGCACCCCAGGGGCCAATGAGCAGTTCTTC. This translates into CASSTPGANEQFF.

The V gene is TRBV2, the J gene TRBJ2-7, with 8 bases matching TRBD1. The V gene end was trimmed by 7 bases and the J gene end by 2 bases; junction bases not matched to a gene: 10. CDR3 length equals 15 residues. Germline lookup yields CDR1 SNHLY and CDR2 FYNNEI. CDR3 DNA: TGTGCCAGCAACGACGGACAGGGAGAGGCCTACGAGCAGTACTTC. Amino acids: CASNDGQGEAYEQYF. Filled out from reference TRBV2 and TRBJ2-7, the complete variable domain reads EPEVTQTPSHQVTQMGQEVILRCVPISNHLYFYWYRQILGQKVEFLVSFYNNEISEKSEIFDDQFSVERPDGSNFTLKIRSTKLEDSAMYFCASNDGQGEAYEQYFGPGTRLTVT.

The V and J genes are TRBV11-2 and TRBJ1-2; D unresolved. Per germline, CDR1 SGHAT and CDR2 FQNNGV. This CDR3 comprises 12 residues. V dropped 0 bases and J dropped 6 bases, with 5 bases sitting between them. The CDR3, as DNA: TGTGCCAGCAGCTTAGAAACTGATGGCTACACCTTC. It specifies CASSLETDGYTF.

The chain employs TRBV29-1 and TRBJ2-7, with 10 bases that match TRBD1. The germline gives CDR1 SQVTM, CDR2 ANQGSEA. The V segment lost 7 bases and the J segment 3 bases; nucleotides outside the gene matches: 9. This CDR3 contains 14 residues. The CDR3 is CSAHSGTGDYEQYF. The CDR3 region has the DNA TGCAGCGCACACTCCGGGACAGGGGACTACGAGCAGTACTTC.

V is TRBV7-9 and J is TRBJ2-1, with 7 bases that match TRBD2. V was clipped by 3 bases and J by 0 bases; unmatched bases: 8. Germline-derived CDR1 and CDR2 are SEHNR and FQNEAQ (reference sequence). The CDR3 loop spans 17 amino acids. The chain's CDR3 is CASSFGLAAISYNEQFF. CDR3 coding DNA: TGTGCCAGCAGCTTTGGCCTAGCGGCGATCTCCTACAATGAGCAGTTCTTC. The full variable domain, with the rest looked up from reference TRBV7-9 and TRBJ2-1, is DTGVSQNPRHKITKRGQNVTFRCDPISEHNRLYWYRQTLGQGPEFLTYFQNEAQLEKSRLLSDRFSAERPKGSFSTLEIQRTEQGDSAMYLCASSFGLAAISYNEQFFGPGTRLTVL.

The J gene is TRBJ1-2, the V gene TRBV18; D gene ambiguous. V was trimmed by 3 bases and J by 4 bases, leaving 9 bases between them. This CDR3 is built from 13 residues. CDR1 and CDR2 (germline): KGHSH, LQKENI. CDR3 sequence reads: CASSPARRYGYTF. The CDR3, as DNA: TGTGCCAGCTCACCGGCTAGGCGCTATGGCTACACCTTC.

The rearrangement joins TRBV29-1 to TRBJ2-7; 7 bases line up with TRBD2. Looked up from germline, CDR1 is SQVTM and CDR2 is ANQGSEA. V trimming: 1 base; J trimming: 7 bases; junction bases outside the gene matches: 4. The CDR3 is 12 residues long. The CDR3 here is CSVEGAGEEQYF. The CDR3 DNA reads TGCAGCGTTGAAGGGGCGGGGGAAGAGCAGTACTTC.

The rearrangement uses TRBV18 and TRBJ2-7; 7 bases are a match to TRBD1. Losses at the gene ends were 3 bases for V and 4 bases for J; bases not matched to a gene: 6. CDR1 is KGHSH and CDR2 is LQKENI in the germline V gene. The CDR3 loop spans 14 amino acids. Here the CDR3 DNA reads TGTGCCAGCTCACCGCGACAGGGTACGTACGAGCAGTACTTC. It codes for CASSPRQGTYEQYF.

The rearrangement joins TRBV27 to TRBJ2-2, with D perhaps matching TRBD1 (6 bases). V lost 5 bases and J lost 5, with 9 bases in between. Germline CDR1 reads MNHEY; CDR2 reads SMNVEV (reference sequence). This CDR3 region has 13 residues. This CDR3 is CASSPRGTGELFF. The CDR3 bases are TGTGCCAGCAGTCCGAGGGGGACCGGGGAGCTGTTTTTT.

The V call is TRBV15, the J call TRBJ2-5; D is possibly TRBD1 (6 bases). V shed 2 bases and J shed 5 bases, with 9 bases lying between them. The CDR3 runs to 13 residues. Germline CDR1 LNHNV, CDR2 YYDKDF (reference sequence). Here the CDR3 reads CATSRLGGETQYF. The CDR3, as DNA: TGTGCCACCAGCAGATTAGGGGGTGAGACCCAGTACTTC. Variable domain in full (rest from reference TRBV15 and TRBJ2-5): DAMVIQNPRYQVTQFGKPVTLSCSQTLNHNVMYWYQQKSSQAPKLLFHYYDKDFNNEADTPDNFQSRRPNTSFCFLDIRSPGLGDTAMYLCATSRLGGETQYFGPGTRLLVL.